The rows below give T cell receptor beta chains drawn from one sample of a study of T cells after yellow fever vaccination. MiXCR was run by TCRdb on the 5' RACE reads, yielding one entry per CDR3 protein. The sample yields a few hundred thousand distinct CDR3 sequences, 8.1% seen once. The specimen comprised PBMCs, sampled roughly 47 days after the first yellow fever vaccination. These TCRs come from a man aged 18 to 29 who received the YFV17D yellow fever vaccine. Each CDR3 is given with its conserved first and last residue. The D gene is left open where the match is weak. Expanded clones get a size class; other rows say once, few or many, or leave the size out.

D gene	V gene	J gene	clone size	CDR3 DNA	CDR3 protein
-	TRBV7-3	TRBJ2-3	-	TGTGCCAGCAGCTTGACCAGTTCGGGAGATACGCAGTATTTT	CASSLTSSGDTQYF
-	TRBV5-1	TRBJ1-1	few	TGCGCCAGCAGCGGGCGGACGAACACTGAAGCTTTCTTT	CASSGRTNTEAFF
-	TRBV6-1	TRBJ2-3	many	TGTGCCAGCAGTGGGGGGCCAGATACGCAGTATTTT	CASSGGPDTQYF
TRBD2	TRBV12-3/TRBV12-4	TRBJ2-3	few	TGTGCCAGCAGGGGCGGAGTAGCGGGGATCACAGATACGCAGTATTTT	CASRGGVAGITDTQYF
-	TRBV6-1	TRBJ2-2	few	TGTGCCAGCAGGGAACCGGGACACCCGAACACCGGGGAGCTGTTTTTT	CASREPGHPNTGELFF
-	TRBV7-9	TRBJ1-2	-	TGTGCCAGCACCATGAGAGGGAACGGAGACTATGGCTACACCTTC	CASTMRGNGDYGYTF
-	TRBV18	TRBJ2-5	-	TGTGCCAGCTCACCAGCGACAGCGTCACAAGAGACCCAGTACTTC	CASSPATASQETQYF
-	TRBV7-9	TRBJ2-2	-	TGTGCCAGCAGCCCGGTAGCTGGAGGCGGGGAGCTGTTTTTT	CASSPVAGGGELFF
-	TRBV27	TRBJ2-7	few	TGTGCCAGCAGTGGGCCCTACTACGAGCAGTACTTC	CASSGPYYEQYF
TRBD1	TRBV7-9	TRBJ2-7	-	TGTGCCAGCAGCTTACTCCGACAGGGGGGCGAGCAGTACTTC	CASSLLRQGGEQYF
-	TRBV7-7	TRBJ2-5	few	TGTGCCAGCAGCGCAACTAGCTTCGCGGAGACCCAGTACTTC	CASSATSFAETQYF
TRBD1	TRBV6-2/TRBV6-3	TRBJ1-1	few	TGTGCCAGCAGTCTTCAGGGGGGGATACCTGAAGCTTTCTTT	CASSLQGGIPEAFF
-	TRBV7-9	TRBJ1-1	few	TGTGCCAGCAGCTTATACGGGGGGCAGGGGAACACTGAAGCTTTCTTT	CASSLYGGQGNTEAFF
-	TRBV27	TRBJ1-5	few	TGTGCCAGCAGTGAAATTAGCAATCAGCCCCAGCATTTT	CASSEISNQPQHF
-	TRBV7-2	TRBJ1-1	-	TGTGCCAGCACCGAAGATCGAGGACCCAACCCTTACACTGAAGCTTTCTTT	CASTEDRGPNPYTEAFF
TRBD1	TRBV6-1	TRBJ1-2	few	TGTGCCAGCAGTCGCCCCCGAGACAGGGGACGATCTAACTATGGCTACACCTTC	CASSRPRDRGRSNYGYTF
-	TRBV7-9	TRBJ1-5	-	TGTGCCAGCAGCTTAGAGACGGGAGGACAGCCCCAGCATTTT	CASSLETGGQPQHF
-	TRBV4-1	TRBJ1-1	many	TGCGCCAGCAGCAAGGGGAACACTGAAGCTTTCTTT	CASSKGNTEAFF
TRBD1	TRBV20-1	TRBJ2-2	few	TGCAGTGCTAACCGGGACAGCTCTACCGGGGAGCTGTTTTTT	CSANRDSSTGELFF
-	TRBV19	TRBJ1-2	few	TGTGCCAGTAGTATTGGACAGCGCTTGGGTGGCTACACCTTC	CASSIGQRLGGYTF
TRBD2	TRBV7-2	TRBJ2-1	-	TGTGCCAGCAGCTTTTCATCTCTAGCGGGGAATGAGCAGTTCTTC	CASSFSSLAGNEQFF
TRBD1	TRBV10-3	TRBJ2-7	few	TGTGCCATCAGTGCCCGGGACAGAAACTCCTACGAGCAGTACTTC	CAISARDRNSYEQYF
-	TRBV7-9	TRBJ1-4	few	TGTGCCAGCAGCCCCCAGACTGCGTCGGAAAAACTGTTTTTT	CASSPQTASEKLFF
-	TRBV12-3/TRBV12-4	TRBJ1-3	few	TGTGCCAGCAGAATTAGACGGGCTCGAAACACCATATATTTT	CASRIRRARNTIYF
-	TRBV5-1	TRBJ2-1	-	TGCACCAGCAGCTTGGGTGGGACTGTACAGAATGAGCAGTTCTTC	CTSSLGGTVQNEQFF
TRBD2	TRBV7-2	TRBJ2-1	few	TGTGCCAGCAGCTTATTACAGCGGGGGGTCTACAATGAGCAGTTCTTC	CASSLLQRGVYNEQFF
-	TRBV20-1	TRBJ2-2	few	TGCAGTGCTGGGACGGGTAACACCGGGGAGCTGTTTTTT	CSAGTGNTGELFF
-	TRBV9	TRBJ2-5	few	TGTGCCAGCAGCGTAACACGGTCGGAGGGCCGAGAGACCCAGTACTTC	CASSVTRSEGRETQYF
-	TRBV12-3/TRBV12-4	TRBJ2-3	many	TGTGCCAGCAGTTTAGCGTATTTAGAATCGGAGGGAGATACGCAGTATTTT	CASSLAYLESEGDTQYF
-	TRBV10-3	TRBJ1-4	few	TGTGCCATCGGAGAGGGTGCTGCACTGTTTTTT	CAIGEGAALFF
-	TRBV30	TRBJ2-7	-	TGTGCCTGGAGTTTTGGCGGGGCCACCTACGAGCAGTACTTC	CAWSFGGATYEQYF
-	TRBV9	TRBJ2-1	-	TGTGCCAGCAGCGTCGCAGGTATCTACAATGAGCAGTTCTTC	CASSVAGIYNEQFF
-	TRBV7-9	TRBJ2-5	many	TGTGCCAGCAGCTCCACCGGGACCCCAGCGAAGACCCAGTACTTC	CASSSTGTPAKTQYF